This T cell receptor (beta chain) was sequenced for a study of Graves' ophthalmopathy and Graves' hyperthyroidism. Findings and limits, study-wide: Among expanded thyroid clonotypes above 0.001 frequency, most also occurred in blood.

Other autoimmune diseases, uncontrolled infections, pregnancy and lactation each led to patient exclusion. TCR beta CDR3 regions were amplified from RNA transcripts. The authors performed first-round RT-PCR with HTBI primers and then a second-round multiplex PCR. TCRdb redid the calling of the multiplex PCR reads with MiXCR, one entry per CDR3 protein. The sample has almost 750,000 distinct CDR3 sequences, 35% to 50% seen once; the top ten hold around 40%. The table lists this clonotype with a few counts. Its antigen is currently unknown. The V and J ends lost 4 bases and 6 bases respectively, with 12 bases between them. Looked up from germline, CDR1 is LGHNA and CDR2 is YSLEER. The CDR3 extends over 14 amino acids.

The gene calls are TRBV4-3 and TRBJ1-4; weak D call: TRBD1 (6 bases). This TCR derives from an adult man with Graves' ophthalmopathy. Sequencing input: peripheral blood. Here the CDR3 DNA reads TGCGCCAGCAGCCCGGGACAACGGGATGAAAAACTGTTTTTT. This translates into CASSPGQRDEKLFF.